The 20 T cell receptor beta chains presented below share a single source sample, sequenced in a study of T cell changes during pregnancy in multiple sclerosis. The data were produced by immunoSEQ multiplex PCR, yet TCRdb's version contains in-frame clones alone and is incomplete. The sample carries tens of thousands of clones, 90% to 95% recorded once. Sequencing was performed on peripheral blood, taken in the third trimester of pregnancy. These TCRs come from a female donor with multiple sclerosis, enrolled in a pregnancy study.

V gene TRBV4-2 combines with J gene TRBJ2-7; D unclear. Trimming cost V 2 bases and J 3 bases, with 11 bases left between them. The V gene's germline CDR1 is LGHNA and CDR2 YNFKEQ. This CDR3 spans 14 amino acids. CDR3 nucleotide sequence: TGTGCCAGCAGCCAAATCTCTGGCGGCTACGAGCAGTACTTC. Its protein is CASSQISGGYEQYF.

The chain has TRBV28 and TRBJ2-3; possible D gene TRBD2, 7 bases. Germline V gives CDR1 MDHEN, CDR2 SYDVKM. Trimming cost V 3 bases and J 6 bases, with 16 bases left between them. CDR3 length: 15 amino acids. This CDR3 reads CASSFAGEGGDTQYF. CDR3 in DNA: TGTGCCAGCAGTTTCGCGGGAGAGGGGGGGGATACGCAGTATTTT.

V gene TRBV7-8 combines with J gene TRBJ1-2, with 8 nucleotides matching TRBD1. Germline V lookup: CDR1 SGHVS, CDR2 FQNEAQ. This CDR3 spans 16 amino acids. J lost 8 bases, V lost 5 bases, and 16 bases had no gene match. In DNA, the CDR3 is TGTGCCAGCAGCGGACAGGGAAGTTCTAGTTGGTACGGCTACACCTTC. Translated: CASSGQGSSSWYGYTF.

This clone was picked up one time. The chain links TRBV19 to TRBJ1-2; 11 bases line up with TRBD1. The CDR3 contains 16 residues. Germline trimming cut 3 bases from V and 5 bases from J; bases unmatched to any gene: 8. Germline-derived CDR1 and CDR2 are LNHDA and SQIVND (reference sequence). CDR3 protein: CASSILGQGANYGYTF. The CDR3 coding sequence is TGTGCCAGTAGTATTCTCGGACAGGGGGCAAATTATGGCTACACCTTC.

This chain connects TRBV21-1 to TRBJ1-5; the table's TRBD1 call for D was not verified on the DNA. TRBV21-1 is described as a pseudogene. The CDR3 contains 20 residues. Here the CDR3 reads CASSKRDGTGYSTWNQPQHF. Written as DNA, the CDR3 is TGTGCCAGCAGCAAGCGCGACGGGACAGGCTATTCTACGTGGAATCAGCCCCAGCATTTT.

The chain uses TRBV9 and TRBJ2-7; tentatively, D is TRBD1 (5 bases). This CDR3 spans 15 amino acids. Germline V lookup: CDR1 SGDLS, CDR2 YYNGEE. Trimming removed 0 bases from V and 6 bases from J, with 16 bases in between. This CDR3 is CASSVGVPQGAEQYF. The CDR3 region has the DNA TGTGCCAGCAGCGTAGGTGTCCCGCAGGGTGCCGAGCAGTACTTC.

The CDR3 DNA reads as TGTGCCAGTAGTACAGGGCTTAGCGGTTATGCAACTAATGAAAAACTGTTTTTT. This encodes CASSTGLSGYATNEKLFF. The rearrangement links TRBV19 to TRBJ1-4; possibly TRBD1 for D (5 bases). CDR1 LNHDA and CDR2 SQIVND come from the germline V gene (reference sequence). Deletions cut 4 bases from V and 0 bases from J, with 18 bases between. This CDR3 is built from 18 residues.

The rearrangement uses TRBV6-1 and TRBJ1-2; D is possibly TRBD1 (6 bases). The germline V gene encodes CDR1 MNHNS and CDR2 SASEGT. V lost 2 bases and J 12 bases, leaving 25 bases between the germline ends. The CDR3 sequence is 16 residues long. CDR3 loop: CASSEKRVGWGRNDTF. In nucleotides, the CDR3 is TGTGCCAGCAGTGAAAAGAGGGTCGGCTGGGGGCGAAATGACACCTTC.

The V call is TRBV13, the J call TRBJ1-2; D unresolved. V gave up 5 bases and J gave up 4 bases, with 20 bases separating them. Germline V CDR1 and CDR2: PRHDT, FYEKMQ (reference sequence). This CDR3 spans 16 amino acids. CDR3 sequence: CASSPSGGAGSYGYTF. The CDR3 DNA is TGTGCCAGCAGCCCCTCCGGTGGAGCGGGGTCCTATGGCTACACCTTC.

The gene calls are TRBV13 and TRBJ2-5, with 9 bases identical to TRBD1. J gave up 5 bases and V 5 bases, and 12 bases lay outside the gene matches. From germline, CDR1 is PRHDT and CDR2 FYEKMQ (reference sequence). This CDR3 region has 16 residues. This CDR3 is CASSAPTGGPRETQYF. In DNA form, the CDR3 reads TGTGCCAGCAGCGCACCGACAGGGGGTCCTAGGGAGACCCAGTACTTC. Complete variable domain (other parts from reference TRBV13 and TRBJ2-5): AAGVIQSPRHLIKEKRETATLKCYPIPRHDTVYWYQQGPGQDPQFLISFYEKMQSDKGSIPDRFSAQQFSDYHSELNMSSLELGDSALYFCASSAPTGGPRETQYFGPGTRLLVL.

This clone has only one observation. The gene calls are TRBV7-6 and TRBJ2-1, with 11 bases identical to TRBD2. Germline V gives CDR1 SGHVS, CDR2 FNYEAQ. V trimming: 2 bases; J trimming: 3 bases; junction bases outside the gene matches: 6. The CDR3 runs to 17 residues. This chain's CDR3 is CASSLLIGTSGYNEQFF. The CDR3 bases are TGTGCCAGCAGCTTATTAATCGGGACTAGCGGCTACAATGAGCAGTTCTTC. The full variable domain, its missing parts supplied by reference TRBV7-6 and TRBJ2-1, is GAGVSQSPRYKVTKRGQDVALRCDPISGHVSLYWYRQALGQGPEFLTYFNYEAQQDKSGLPNDRFSAERPEGSISTLTIQRTEQRDSAMYRCASSLLIGTSGYNEQFFGPGTRLTVL.

This sequence joins TRBV7-2 and TRBJ2-3, with 11 bases that match TRBD2. The junction had 11 bases not matched to a gene; V was cut back by 5 bases and J by 7 bases. CDR3 size: 16 residues. Germline V gene lookup returns CDR1 SGHTA and CDR2 FQGNSA. The DNA for the CDR3 is TGTGCCAGCAGCGGCTTAACTAGCGGGAGCCTTTATACGCAGTATTTT. Its protein product is CASSGLTSGSLYTQYF.

The rearrangement joins TRBV7-8 to TRBJ2-5; D is unresolved. There are 12 residues in the CDR3. V was pared by 5 bases and J by 3 bases, with 7 bases between. Germline CDR1 reads SGHVS; CDR2 reads FQNEAQ. The CDR3 loop reads CASSKLKETQYF. The CDR3 coding sequence is TGTGCCAGCAGCAAATTAAAAGAGACCCAGTACTTC.

The chain links TRBV28 to TRBJ2-3, with unresolved D. The CDR3 consists of 13 residues. Germline lookup yields CDR1 MDHEN and CDR2 SYDVKM. Trimming cost V 3 bases and J 2 bases, with 6 bases left between them. The CDR3 region has the DNA TGTGCCAGCAGTTTGACTTTCACAGATACGCAGTATTTT. It translates to CASSLTFTDTQYF.

CDR3 loop: CASSLSVGGAGYTF. The CDR3 nucleotides are TGCGCCAGCAGCTTGTCGGTCGGGGGGGCTGGCTACACCTTC. The chain joins TRBV5-1 to TRBJ1-2; D perhaps matches TRBD1 (6 bases). The V and J ends lost 1 base and 7 bases respectively, with 14 bases between them. CDR3 size: 14 residues. CDR1 SGHRS and CDR2 YFSETQ come from the germline V gene.

This clone was counted a few times. The rearrangement uses TRBV19 and TRBJ1-5; no clear D gene. CDR1 is LNHDA and CDR2 is SQIVND in the germline V gene (reference sequence). The CDR3 sequence is 15 residues long. V was clipped by 3 bases and J by 1 base, with 10 bases between them. CDR3 sequence reads: CASSIHSGSNQPQHF. The CDR3 DNA is TGTGCCAGTAGTATCCACAGTGGGAGCAATCAGCCCCAGCATTTT.

V usage is TRBV7-8 and J usage is TRBJ1-2, with TRBD1 identical over 8 bases. V dropped 5 bases and J dropped 7; count of bases not matched to a gene: 12. CDR1 and CDR2 from the germline V gene are SGHVS and FQNEAQ. This CDR3 has 15 residues. CDR3: CASSLFDRGLGGYTF. The CDR3 nucleotides are TGTGCCAGCAGCCTTTTCGACAGGGGTTTAGGTGGCTACACCTTC.

The chain employs TRBV19 and TRBJ2-1, with 8 bases matching TRBD1. Trimming at V came to 5 bases and at J to 3 bases, leaving 3 bases not matched to a gene. Germline V gene data show CDR1 as LNHDA and CDR2 as SQIVND (reference sequence). The CDR3 is made up of 14 amino acids. CDR3 loop: CASSQGAFYNEQFF. The CDR3 DNA is TGTGCCAGTAGTCAGGGGGCCTTCTACAATGAGCAGTTCTTC.

The V call is TRBV7-9, the J call TRBJ2-3; TRBD2 agrees at 11 bases. V lost 6 bases to trimming and J lost 4 bases; unmatched junction nucleotides: 9. The CDR3 sequence is 16 residues long. Germline CDR1 SEHNR, CDR2 FQNEAQ (reference sequence). CDR3 loop: CASSLQTSGIPDTQYF. The CDR3 nucleotides read TGTGCCAGCAGTCTCCAGACTAGCGGGATACCAGATACGCAGTATTTT.

This clone occurred once. V gene TRBV19 combines with J gene TRBJ2-7; unclear D gene. V was cut by 2 bases and J by 3 bases, with 11 bases left in between. This CDR3 contains 14 residues. Germline values: CDR1 LNHDA, CDR2 SQIVND (reference sequence). The CDR3 nucleotides are TGTGCCAGTAGTATATCGGTATCCTACTACGAGCAGTACTTC. As protein: CASSISVSYYEQYF.